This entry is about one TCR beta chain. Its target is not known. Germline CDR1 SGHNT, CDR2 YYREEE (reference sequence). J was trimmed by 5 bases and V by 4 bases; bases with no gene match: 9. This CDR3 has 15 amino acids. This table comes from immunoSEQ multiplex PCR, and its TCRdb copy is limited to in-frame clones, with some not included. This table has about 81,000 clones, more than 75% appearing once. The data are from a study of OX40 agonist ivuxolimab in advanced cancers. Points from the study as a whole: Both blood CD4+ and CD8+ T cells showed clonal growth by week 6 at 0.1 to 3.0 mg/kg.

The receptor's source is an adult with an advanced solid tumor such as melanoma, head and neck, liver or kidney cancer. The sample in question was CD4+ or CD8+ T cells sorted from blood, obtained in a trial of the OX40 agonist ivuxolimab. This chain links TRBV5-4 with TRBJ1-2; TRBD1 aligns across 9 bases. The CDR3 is CASSHDRGDSYGYTF. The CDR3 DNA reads TGTGCCAGCAGCCATGACAGGGGGGACAGTTATGGCTACACCTTC.